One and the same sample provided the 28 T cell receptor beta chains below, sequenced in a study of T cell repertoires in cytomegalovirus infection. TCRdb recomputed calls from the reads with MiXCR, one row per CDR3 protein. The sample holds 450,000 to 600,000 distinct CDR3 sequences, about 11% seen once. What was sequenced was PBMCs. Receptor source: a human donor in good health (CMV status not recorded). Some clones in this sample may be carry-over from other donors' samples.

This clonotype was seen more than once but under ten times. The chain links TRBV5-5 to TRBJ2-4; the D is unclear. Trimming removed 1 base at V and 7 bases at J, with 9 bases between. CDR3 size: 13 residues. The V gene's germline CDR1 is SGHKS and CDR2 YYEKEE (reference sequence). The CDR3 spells CASSLPVQNIQYF. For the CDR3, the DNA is TGTGCCAGCAGCTTGCCTGTGCAGAACATTCAGTACTTC.

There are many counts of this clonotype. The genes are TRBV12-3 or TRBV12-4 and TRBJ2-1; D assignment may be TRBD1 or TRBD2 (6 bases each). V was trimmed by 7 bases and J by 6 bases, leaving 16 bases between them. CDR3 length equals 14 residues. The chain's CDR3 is CASNGVGGGNEQFF. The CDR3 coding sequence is TGTGCCAGCAACGGCGTGGGGGGCGGCAATGAGCAGTTCTTC.

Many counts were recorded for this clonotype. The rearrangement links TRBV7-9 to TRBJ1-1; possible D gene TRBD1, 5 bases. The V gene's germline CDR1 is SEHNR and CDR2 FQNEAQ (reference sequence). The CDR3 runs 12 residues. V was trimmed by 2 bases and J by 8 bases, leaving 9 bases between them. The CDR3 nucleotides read TGTGCCAGCAGCTTAAAGGACAAAGAAGCTTTCTTT. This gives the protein CASSLKDKEAFF.

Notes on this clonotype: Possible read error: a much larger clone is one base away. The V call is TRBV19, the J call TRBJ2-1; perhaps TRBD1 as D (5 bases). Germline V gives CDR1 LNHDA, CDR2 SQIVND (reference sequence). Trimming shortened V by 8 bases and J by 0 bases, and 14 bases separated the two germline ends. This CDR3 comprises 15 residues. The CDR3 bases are TGTGCCAGTTGCAGGGAAGCCGTCTCCTACAATGAGCAGTTCTTC. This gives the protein CASCREAVSYNEQFF.

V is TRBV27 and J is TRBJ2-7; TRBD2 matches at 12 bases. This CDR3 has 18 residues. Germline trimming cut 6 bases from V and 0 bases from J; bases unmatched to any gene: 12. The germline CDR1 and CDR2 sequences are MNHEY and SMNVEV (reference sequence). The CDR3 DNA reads TGTGCCAGCAGCCGCCTGGGGACTAGCGGGTCAACCTCCTACGAGCAGTACTTC. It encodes CASSRLGTSGSTSYEQYF.

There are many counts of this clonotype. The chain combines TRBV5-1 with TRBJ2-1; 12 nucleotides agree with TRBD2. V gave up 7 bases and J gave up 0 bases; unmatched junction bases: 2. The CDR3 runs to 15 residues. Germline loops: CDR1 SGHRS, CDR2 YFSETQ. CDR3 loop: CASQTSGSSYNEQFF. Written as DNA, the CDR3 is TGCGCCAGCCAGACTAGCGGGAGCTCCTACAATGAGCAGTTCTTC.

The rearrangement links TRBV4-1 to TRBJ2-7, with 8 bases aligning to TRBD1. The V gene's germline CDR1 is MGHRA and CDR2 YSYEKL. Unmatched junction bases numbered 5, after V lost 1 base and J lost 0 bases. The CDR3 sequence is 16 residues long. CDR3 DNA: TGCGCCAGCAGCCAAGCTTGGACAGGGATCTCCTACGAGCAGTACTTC. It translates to CASSQAWTGISYEQYF.

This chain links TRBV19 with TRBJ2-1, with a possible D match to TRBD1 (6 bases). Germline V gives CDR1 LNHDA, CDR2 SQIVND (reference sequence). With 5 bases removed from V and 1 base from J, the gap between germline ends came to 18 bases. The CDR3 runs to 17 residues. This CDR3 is CASSDSSGTTSYNEQFF. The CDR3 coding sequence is TGTGCCAGTAGTGATAGTTCCGGGACAACGTCCTACAATGAGCAGTTCTTC.

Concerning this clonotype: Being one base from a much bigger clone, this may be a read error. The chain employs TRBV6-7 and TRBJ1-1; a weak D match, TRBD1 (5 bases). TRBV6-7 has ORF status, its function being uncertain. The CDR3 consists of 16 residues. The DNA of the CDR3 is TGTGCCAGCAGTTACTCGAAGTGGGGCAGGAACATTGAAGCTTTCTTT. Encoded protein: CASSYSKWGRNIEAFF.

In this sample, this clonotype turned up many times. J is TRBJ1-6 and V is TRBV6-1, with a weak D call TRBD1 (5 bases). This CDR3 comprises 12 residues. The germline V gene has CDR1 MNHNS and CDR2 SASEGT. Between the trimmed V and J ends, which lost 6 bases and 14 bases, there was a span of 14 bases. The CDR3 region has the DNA TGTGCCAGCAGCAGGGAACCTCCGGCCCTCCACTTT. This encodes CASSREPPALHF.

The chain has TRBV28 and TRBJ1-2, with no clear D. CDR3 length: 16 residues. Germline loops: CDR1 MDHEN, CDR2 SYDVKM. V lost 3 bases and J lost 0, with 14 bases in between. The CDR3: CASSFVKGRANYGYTF. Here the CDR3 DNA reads TGTGCCAGCAGTTTCGTTAAGGGTAGAGCTAACTATGGCTACACCTTC.

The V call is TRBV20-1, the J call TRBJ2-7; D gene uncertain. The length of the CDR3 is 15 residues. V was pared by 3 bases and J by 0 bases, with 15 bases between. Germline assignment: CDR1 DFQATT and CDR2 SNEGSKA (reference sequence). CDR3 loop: CSASNTVALSYEQYF. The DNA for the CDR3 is TGCAGTGCTAGTAATACAGTTGCCCTCTCCTACGAGCAGTACTTC.

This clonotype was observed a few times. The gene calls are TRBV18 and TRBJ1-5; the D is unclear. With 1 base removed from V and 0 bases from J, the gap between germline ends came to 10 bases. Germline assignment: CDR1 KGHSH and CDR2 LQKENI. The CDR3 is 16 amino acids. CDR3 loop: CASSPRRANSNQPQHF. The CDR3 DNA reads TGTGCCAGCTCACCACGGCGGGCTAATAGCAATCAGCCCCAGCATTTT.

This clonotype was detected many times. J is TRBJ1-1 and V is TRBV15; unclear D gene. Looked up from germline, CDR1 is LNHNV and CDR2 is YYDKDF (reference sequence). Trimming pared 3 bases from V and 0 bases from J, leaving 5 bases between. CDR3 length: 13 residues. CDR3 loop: CATSRDLNTEAFF. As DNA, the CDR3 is TGTGCCACCAGCAGGGACTTGAACACTGAAGCTTTCTTT.

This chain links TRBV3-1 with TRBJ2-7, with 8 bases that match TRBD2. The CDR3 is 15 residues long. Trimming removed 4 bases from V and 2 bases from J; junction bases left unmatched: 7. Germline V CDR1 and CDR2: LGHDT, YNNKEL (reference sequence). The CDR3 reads CASSRQLAVTYEQYF. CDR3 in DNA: TGTGCCAGCAGCCGACAACTAGCGGTCACCTACGAGCAGTACTTC.

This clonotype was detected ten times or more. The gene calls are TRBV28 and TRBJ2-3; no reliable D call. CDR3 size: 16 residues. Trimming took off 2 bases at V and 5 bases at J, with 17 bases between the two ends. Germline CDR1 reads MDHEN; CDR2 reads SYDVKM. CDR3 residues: CASSLTWRSLGDTQYF. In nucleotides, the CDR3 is TGTGCCAGCAGTTTAACGTGGCGCTCGCTTGGAGATACGCAGTATTTT.

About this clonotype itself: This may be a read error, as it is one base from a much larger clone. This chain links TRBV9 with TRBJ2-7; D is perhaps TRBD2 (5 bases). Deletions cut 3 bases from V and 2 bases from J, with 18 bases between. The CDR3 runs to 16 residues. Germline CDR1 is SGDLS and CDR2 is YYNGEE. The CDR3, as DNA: TGTGCCAGCAGCGCAGACGGGGAATCAAGGGCCTACGAGCAGTACTTC. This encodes CASSADGESRAYEQYF.

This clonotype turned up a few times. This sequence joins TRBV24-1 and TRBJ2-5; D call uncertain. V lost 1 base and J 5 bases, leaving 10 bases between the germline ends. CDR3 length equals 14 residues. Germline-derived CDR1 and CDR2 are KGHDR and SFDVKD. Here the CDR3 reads CATSDFPLGETQYF. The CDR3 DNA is TGTGCCACCAGTGATTTTCCGTTGGGGGAGACCCAGTACTTC.

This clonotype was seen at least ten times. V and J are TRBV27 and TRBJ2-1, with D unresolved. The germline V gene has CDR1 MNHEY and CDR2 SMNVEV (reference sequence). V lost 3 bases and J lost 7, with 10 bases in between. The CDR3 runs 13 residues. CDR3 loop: CASSLGSRNEQFF. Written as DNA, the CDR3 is TGTGCCAGCAGTTTGGGGTCAAGGAATGAGCAGTTCTTC.

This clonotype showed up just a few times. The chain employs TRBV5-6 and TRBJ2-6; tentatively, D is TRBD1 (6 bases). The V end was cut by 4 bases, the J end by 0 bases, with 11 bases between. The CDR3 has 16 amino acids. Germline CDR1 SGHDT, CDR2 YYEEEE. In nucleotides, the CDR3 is TGTGCCAGCAGCCCACGGACAGTCTCTGGGGCCAACGTCCTGACTTTC. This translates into CASSPRTVSGANVLTF. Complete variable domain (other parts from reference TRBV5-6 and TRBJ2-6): DAGVTQSPTHLIKTRGQQVTLRCSPKSGHDTVSWYQQALGQGPQFIFQYYEEEERQRGNFPDRFSGHQFPNYSSELNVNALLLGDSALYLCASSPRTVSGANVLTFGAGSRLTVL.

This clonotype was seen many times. The CDR3 DNA is TGTGCCAGTAGTAGGACTAGCGGGGGAACCTACGAGCAGTACTTC. Protein product: CASSRTSGGTYEQYF. V and J are TRBV19 and TRBJ2-7; 13 bases are shared with TRBD2. The CDR3 sequence is 15 residues long. With V trimmed by 4 bases and J by 2 bases, 2 bases remained unmatched. Per germline, CDR1 LNHDA and CDR2 SQIVND (reference sequence).

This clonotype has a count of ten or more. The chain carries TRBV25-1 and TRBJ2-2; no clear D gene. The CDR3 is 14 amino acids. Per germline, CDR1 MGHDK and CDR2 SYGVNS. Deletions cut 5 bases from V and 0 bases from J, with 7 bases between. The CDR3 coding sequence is TGTGCCAGCAGTCCTACATCGAACACCGGGGAGCTGTTTTTT. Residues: CASSPTSNTGELFF.

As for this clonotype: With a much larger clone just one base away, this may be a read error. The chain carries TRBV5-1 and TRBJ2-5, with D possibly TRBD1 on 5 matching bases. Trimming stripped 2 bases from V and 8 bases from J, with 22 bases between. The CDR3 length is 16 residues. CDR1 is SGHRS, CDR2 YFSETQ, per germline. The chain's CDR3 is CASSLTPQGNGDTQYF. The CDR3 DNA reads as TGCGCCAGCAGCTTAACCCCGCAGGGAAATGGAGATACCCAGTACTTC.

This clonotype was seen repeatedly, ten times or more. The chain's CDR3 is CSVSIQGVYGYTF. The CDR3 DNA reads as TGCAGCGTTTCTATACAGGGCGTCTACGGCTACACCTTC. J is TRBJ1-2 and V is TRBV29-1, with D possibly being TRBD1 (6 bases). Germline V CDR1 and CDR2: SQVTM, ANQGSEA. Trimming shortened V by 5 bases and J by 8 bases, and 18 bases separated the two germline ends. The CDR3 has 13 amino acids.

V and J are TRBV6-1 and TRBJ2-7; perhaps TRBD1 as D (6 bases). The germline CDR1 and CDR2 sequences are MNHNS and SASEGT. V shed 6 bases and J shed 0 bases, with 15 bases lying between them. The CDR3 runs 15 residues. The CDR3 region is CASRRQVPSSYEQYF. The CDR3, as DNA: TGTGCCAGCAGACGACAGGTCCCGAGCTCCTACGAGCAGTACTTC.

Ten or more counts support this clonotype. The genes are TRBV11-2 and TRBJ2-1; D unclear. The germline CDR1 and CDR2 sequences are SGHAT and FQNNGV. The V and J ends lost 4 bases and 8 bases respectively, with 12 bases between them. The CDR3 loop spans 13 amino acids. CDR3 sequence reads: CASSSQRRHEQFF. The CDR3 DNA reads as TGTGCCAGCAGCTCCCAGAGAAGGCATGAGCAGTTCTTC.

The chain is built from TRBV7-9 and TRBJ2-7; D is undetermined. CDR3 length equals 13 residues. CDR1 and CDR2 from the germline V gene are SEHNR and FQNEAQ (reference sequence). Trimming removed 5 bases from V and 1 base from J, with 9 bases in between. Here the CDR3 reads CASSPGRSYEQYF. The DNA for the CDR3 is TGTGCCAGCAGCCCCGGGCGGTCCTACGAGCAGTACTTC.

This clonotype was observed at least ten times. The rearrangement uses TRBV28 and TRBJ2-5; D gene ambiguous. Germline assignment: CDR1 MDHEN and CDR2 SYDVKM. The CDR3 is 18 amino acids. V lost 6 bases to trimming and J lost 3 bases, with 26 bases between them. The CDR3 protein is CASSPITRLAESEETQYF. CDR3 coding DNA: TGTGCCAGCAGCCCGATCACCCGTCTGGCGGAATCTGAAGAGACCCAGTACTTC.